Shown below are 3 T cell receptor beta chains from a single sample sequenced in a study of CD4 and CD8 cells across lung adenocarcinoma regions. TCRdb processed the PCR reads anew with MiXCR; each CDR3 protein has one entry. The sample lists around 18,000 distinct CDR3 sequences, roughly half occurring once. Sequenced input: CD8+ T cells from the center of a lung tumor. Every receptor here comes from a female donor with lung adenocarcinoma. The CD4 and CD8 labels of this study may be unreliable.

By sample fraction, this clonotype is medium-sized. J is TRBJ2-4 and V is TRBV6-1; TRBD1 is a possible D gene (5 bases). V was cut by 2 bases and J by 2 bases, with 16 bases left in between. Germline values: CDR1 MNHNS, CDR2 SASEGT. The CDR3 totals 17 residues. CDR3 sequence: CASSERLSGFTKNIQYF. CDR3 in DNA: TGTGCCAGCAGTGAAAGATTGTCAGGGTTCACCAAAAACATTCAGTACTTC.

This rearrangement joins TRBV6-1 to TRBJ2-4; D might be TRBD2 (6 bases). The CDR3 covers 15 residues. V gave up 5 bases and J gave up 13 bases, with 24 bases separating them. The V gene's germline CDR1 is MNHNS and CDR2 SASEGT. The CDR3 reads CASSPASASYNEQYF. The CDR3 coding sequence is TGTGCCAGCAGTCCCGCTAGCGCATCCTACAATGAGCAGTACTTC.

This clonotype showed up just a few times. This chain uses TRBV27 with TRBJ2-4, with TRBD1 matching 8 bases. The CDR3 length is 15 residues. Per germline, CDR1 MNHEY and CDR2 SMNVEV (reference sequence). Unmatched junction bases numbered 6, after V lost 2 bases and J lost 6 bases. The CDR3 coding sequence is TGTGCCAGCAGTTTAACCAGGGGGCTGCTAAACATTCAGTACTTC. Protein: CASSLTRGLLNIQYF.